This T cell receptor (beta chain) was sequenced during a study of early T cells in non-severe SARS-CoV-2 infection. In the study overall: Alpha and beta chains were unpaired, from unsorted whole-blood bulk RNA.

Individual cDNA molecules were tagged with unique molecular identifiers. TCRdb passed the 5' RACE reads through MiXCR, listing each CDR3 protein once. The sample lists more than 50,000 distinct CDR3 sequences; around 12% were seen once. This CDR3 has 17 amino acids. Germline V CDR1 and CDR2: LGHNA, YSLEER. The junction had 10 bases not matched to a gene; V was cut back by 5 bases and J by 1 base. On this clonotype: Its antigen is still unknown.

Regarding the study as a whole: The matching step, a VDJdb search, favored anti-spike CD8 responses and missed private and CD4 specificities.

The rearrangement uses TRBV4-3 and TRBJ2-2; 7 nucleotides align to TRBD1. The input for sequencing was whole blood, taken at baseline. This receptor was obtained from an adult who was a healthcare worker with PCR-confirmed SARS-CoV-2 infection or an uninfected control (not recorded which). The CDR3 sequence is CASSSSAGTVNTGELFF. The DNA of the CDR3 is TGCGCCAGCAGCTCCAGCGCAGGGACAGTGAACACCGGGGAGCTGTTTTTT.